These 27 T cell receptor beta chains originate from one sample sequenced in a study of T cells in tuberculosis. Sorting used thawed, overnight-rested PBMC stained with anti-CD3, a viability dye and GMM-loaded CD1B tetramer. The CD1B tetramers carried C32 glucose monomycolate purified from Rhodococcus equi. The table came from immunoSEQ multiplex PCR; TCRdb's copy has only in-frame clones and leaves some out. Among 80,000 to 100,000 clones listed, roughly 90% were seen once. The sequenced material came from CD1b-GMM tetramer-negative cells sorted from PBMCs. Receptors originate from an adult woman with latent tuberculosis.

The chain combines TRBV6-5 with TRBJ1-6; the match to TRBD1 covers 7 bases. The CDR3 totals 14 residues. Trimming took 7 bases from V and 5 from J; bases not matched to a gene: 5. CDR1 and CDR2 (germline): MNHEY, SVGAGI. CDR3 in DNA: TGTGCCAGCAACTACGGGACAGATAATTCACCCCTCCACTTT. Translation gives CASNYGTDNSPLHF.

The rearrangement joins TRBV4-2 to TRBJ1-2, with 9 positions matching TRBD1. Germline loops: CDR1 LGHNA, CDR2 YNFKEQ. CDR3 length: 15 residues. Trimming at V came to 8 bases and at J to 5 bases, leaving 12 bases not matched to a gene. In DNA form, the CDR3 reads TGTGCCAGCCGAACCTACGGGACAGGGTTGTATGGCTACACCTTC. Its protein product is CASRTYGTGLYGYTF.

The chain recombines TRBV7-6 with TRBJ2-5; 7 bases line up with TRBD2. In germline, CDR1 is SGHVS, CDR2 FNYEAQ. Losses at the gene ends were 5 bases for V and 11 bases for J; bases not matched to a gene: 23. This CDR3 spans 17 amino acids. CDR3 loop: CASSPLLQAGVGGEQYF. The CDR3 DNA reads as TGTGCCAGCAGCCCCCTCCTTCAGGCGGGGGTAGGTGGAGAGCAGTACTTC.

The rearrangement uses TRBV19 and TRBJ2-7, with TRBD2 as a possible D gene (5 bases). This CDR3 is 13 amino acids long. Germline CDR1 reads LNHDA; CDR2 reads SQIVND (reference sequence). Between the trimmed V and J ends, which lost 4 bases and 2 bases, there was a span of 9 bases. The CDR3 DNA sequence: TGTGCCAGTAGTAGGACTGGTGCCTACGAGCAGTACTTC. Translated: CASSRTGAYEQYF.

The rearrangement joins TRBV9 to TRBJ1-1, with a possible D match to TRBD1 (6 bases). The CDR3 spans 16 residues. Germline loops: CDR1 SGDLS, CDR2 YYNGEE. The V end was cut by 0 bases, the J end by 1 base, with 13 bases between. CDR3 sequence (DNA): TGTGCCAGCAGCGTAGTAACAGGGTTAACGAACACTGAAGCTTTCTTT. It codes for CASSVVTGLTNTEAFF.

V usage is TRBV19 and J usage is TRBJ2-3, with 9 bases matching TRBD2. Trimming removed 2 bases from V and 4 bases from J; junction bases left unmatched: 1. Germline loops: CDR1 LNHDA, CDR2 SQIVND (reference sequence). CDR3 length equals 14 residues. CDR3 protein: CASSIIAGADTQYF. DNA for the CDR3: TGTGCCAGTAGTATAATAGCGGGGGCAGATACGCAGTATTTT.

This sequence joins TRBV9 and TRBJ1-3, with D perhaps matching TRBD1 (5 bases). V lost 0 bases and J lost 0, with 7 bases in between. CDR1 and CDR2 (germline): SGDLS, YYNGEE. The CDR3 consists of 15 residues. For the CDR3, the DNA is TGTGCCAGCAGCGTAGAGGGGAACTCTGGAAACACCATATATTTT. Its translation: CASSVEGNSGNTIYF.

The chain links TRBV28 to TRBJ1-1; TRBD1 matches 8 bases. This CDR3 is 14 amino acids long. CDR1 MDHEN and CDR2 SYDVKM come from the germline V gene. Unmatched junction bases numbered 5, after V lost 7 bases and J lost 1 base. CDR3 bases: TGTGCCAGCATTCCGGGACAGGCGAACACTGAAGCTTTCTTT. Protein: CASIPGQANTEAFF.

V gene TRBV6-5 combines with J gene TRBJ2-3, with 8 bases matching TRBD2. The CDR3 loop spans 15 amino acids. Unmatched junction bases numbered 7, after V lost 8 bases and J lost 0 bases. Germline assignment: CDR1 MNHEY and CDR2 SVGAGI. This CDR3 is CASHALAESTDTQYF. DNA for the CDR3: TGTGCCAGCCACGCACTAGCGGAAAGCACAGATACGCAGTATTTT.

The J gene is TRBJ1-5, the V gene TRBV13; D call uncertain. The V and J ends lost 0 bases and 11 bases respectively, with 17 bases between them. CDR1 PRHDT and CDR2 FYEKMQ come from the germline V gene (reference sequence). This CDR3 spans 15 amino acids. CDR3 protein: CASSLGGGPRVAQHF. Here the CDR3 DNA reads TGTGCCAGCAGCTTAGGTGGAGGACCTAGGGTGGCCCAGCATTTT.

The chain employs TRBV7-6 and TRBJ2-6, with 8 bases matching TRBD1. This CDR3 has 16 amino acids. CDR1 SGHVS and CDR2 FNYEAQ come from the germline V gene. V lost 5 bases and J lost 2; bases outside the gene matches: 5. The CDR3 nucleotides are TGTGCCAGCAGCCAGCCGACAGGGGCTGGGGCCAACGTCCTGACTTTC. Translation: CASSQPTGAGANVLTF.

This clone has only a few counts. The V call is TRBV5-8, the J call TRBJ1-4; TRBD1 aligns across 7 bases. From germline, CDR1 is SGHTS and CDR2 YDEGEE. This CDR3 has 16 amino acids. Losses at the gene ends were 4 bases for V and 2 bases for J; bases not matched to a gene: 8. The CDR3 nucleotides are TGTGCCAGCAGCCATCGTTCGACAGGGACTAATGAAAAACTGTTTTTT. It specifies CASSHRSTGTNEKLFF.

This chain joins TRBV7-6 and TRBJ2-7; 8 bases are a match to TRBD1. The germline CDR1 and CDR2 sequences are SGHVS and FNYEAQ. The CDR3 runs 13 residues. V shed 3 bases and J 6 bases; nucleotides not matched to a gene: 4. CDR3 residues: CASSFAGGGEQYF. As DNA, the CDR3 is TGTGCCAGCAGCTTTGCAGGGGGCGGCGAGCAGTACTTC.

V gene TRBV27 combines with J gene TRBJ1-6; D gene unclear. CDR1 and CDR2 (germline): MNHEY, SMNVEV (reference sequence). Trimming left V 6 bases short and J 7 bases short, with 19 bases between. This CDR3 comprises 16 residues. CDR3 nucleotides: TGTGCCAGCAGGGGCCTCGGGAGTTCGGGAAATTCACCCCTCCACTTT. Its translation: CASRGLGSSGNSPLHF.

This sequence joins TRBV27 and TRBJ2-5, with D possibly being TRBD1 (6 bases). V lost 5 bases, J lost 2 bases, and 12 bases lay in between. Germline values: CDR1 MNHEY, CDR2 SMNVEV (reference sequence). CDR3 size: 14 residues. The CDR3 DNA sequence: TGTGCCAGCAGTCCCTACAGGGCGCAAGAGACCCAGTACTTC. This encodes CASSPYRAQETQYF.

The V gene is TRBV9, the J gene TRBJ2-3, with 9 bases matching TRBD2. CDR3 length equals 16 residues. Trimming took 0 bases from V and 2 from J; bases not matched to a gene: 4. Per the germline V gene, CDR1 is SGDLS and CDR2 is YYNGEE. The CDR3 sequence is CASSVEAGGFTDTQYF. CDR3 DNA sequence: TGTGCCAGCAGCGTAGAGGCGGGGGGGTTCACAGATACGCAGTATTTT.

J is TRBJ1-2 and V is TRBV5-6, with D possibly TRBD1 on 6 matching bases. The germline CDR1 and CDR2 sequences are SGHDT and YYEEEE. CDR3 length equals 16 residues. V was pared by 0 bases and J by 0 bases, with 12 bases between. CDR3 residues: CASSLATGHANYGYTF. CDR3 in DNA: TGTGCCAGCAGCTTGGCCACGGGACACGCTAACTATGGCTACACCTTC.

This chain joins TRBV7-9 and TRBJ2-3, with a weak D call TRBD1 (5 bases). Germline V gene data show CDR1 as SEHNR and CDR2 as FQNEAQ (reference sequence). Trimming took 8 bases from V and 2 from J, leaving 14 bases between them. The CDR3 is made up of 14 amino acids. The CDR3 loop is CASVDTAFTDTQYF. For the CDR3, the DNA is TGTGCCAGCGTGGACACGGCCTTCACAGATACGCAGTATTTT. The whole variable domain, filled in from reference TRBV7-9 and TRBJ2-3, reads DTGVSQNPRHKITKRGQNVTFRCDPISEHNRLYWYRQTLGQGPEFLTYFQNEAQLEKSRLLSDRFSAERPKGSFSTLEIQRTEQGDSAMYLCASVDTAFTDTQYFGPGTRLTVL.

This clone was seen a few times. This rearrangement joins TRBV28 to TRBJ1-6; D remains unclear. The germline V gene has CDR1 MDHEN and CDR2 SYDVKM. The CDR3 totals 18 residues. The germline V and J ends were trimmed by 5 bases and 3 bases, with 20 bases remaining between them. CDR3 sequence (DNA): TGTGCCAGCAGTCCCTCCCTGACGGAGGGCAACTATAATTCACCCCTCCACTTT. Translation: CASSPSLTEGNYNSPLHF. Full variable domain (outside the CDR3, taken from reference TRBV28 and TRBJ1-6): DVKVTQSSRYLVKRTGEKVFLECVQDMDHENMFWYRQDPGLGLRLIYFSYDVKMKEKGDIPEGYSVSREKKERFSLILESASTNQTSMYLCASSPSLTEGNYNSPLHFGNGTRLTVT.

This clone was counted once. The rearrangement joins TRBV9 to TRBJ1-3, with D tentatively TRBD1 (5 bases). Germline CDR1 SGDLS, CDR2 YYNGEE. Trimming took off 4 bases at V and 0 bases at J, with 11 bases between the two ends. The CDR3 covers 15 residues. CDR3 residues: CASSSGGGSGNTIYF. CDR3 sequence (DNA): TGTGCCAGCAGCTCCGGCGGGGGCTCTGGAAACACCATATATTTT.

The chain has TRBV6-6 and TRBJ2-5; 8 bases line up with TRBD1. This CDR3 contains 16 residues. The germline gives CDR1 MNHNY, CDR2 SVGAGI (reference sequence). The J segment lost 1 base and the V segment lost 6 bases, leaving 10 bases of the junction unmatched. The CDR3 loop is CASSTTGGRPQETQYF. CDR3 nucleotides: TGTGCCAGCAGCACTACAGGGGGGAGGCCCCAAGAGACCCAGTACTTC.

DNA of the CDR3: TGTGCCAGCAGTAGACAGGGGACCAACTATGGCTACACCTTC. It specifies CASSRQGTNYGYTF. V usage is TRBV27 and J usage is TRBJ1-2; TRBD1 aligns across 8 bases. The CDR3 spans 14 residues. Germline V gene lookup returns CDR1 MNHEY and CDR2 SMNVEV (reference sequence). V trimming: 5 bases; J trimming: 2 bases; junction bases outside the gene matches: 4.

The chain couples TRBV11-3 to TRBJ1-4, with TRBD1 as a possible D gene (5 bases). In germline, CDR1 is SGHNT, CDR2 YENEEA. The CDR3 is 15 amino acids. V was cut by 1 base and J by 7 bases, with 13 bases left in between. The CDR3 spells CASSLGGAQGEKLFF. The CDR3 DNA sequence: TGTGCCAGCAGCTTAGGCGGGGCGCAGGGTGAAAAACTGTTTTTT.

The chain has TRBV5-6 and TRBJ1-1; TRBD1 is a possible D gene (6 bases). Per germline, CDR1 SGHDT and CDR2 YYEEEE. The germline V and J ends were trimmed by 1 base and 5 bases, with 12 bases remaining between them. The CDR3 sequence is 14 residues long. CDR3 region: CASSLQGQNTEAFF. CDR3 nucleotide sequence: TGTGCCAGCAGCTTGCAAGGACAGAATACTGAAGCTTTCTTT.

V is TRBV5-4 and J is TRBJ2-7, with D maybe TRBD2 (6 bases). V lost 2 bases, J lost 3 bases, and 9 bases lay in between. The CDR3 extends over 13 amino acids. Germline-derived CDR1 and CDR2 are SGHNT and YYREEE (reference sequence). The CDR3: CASSLKGGYEQYF. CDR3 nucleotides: TGTGCCAGCAGCTTAAAGGGAGGCTACGAGCAGTACTTC.

The CDR3 loop reads CASSQDVETKQFF. Written as DNA, the CDR3 is TGTGCCAGCAGCCAAGATGTTGAGACAAAGCAGTTCTTC. The rearrangement links TRBV14 to TRBJ2-1; unclear D gene. CDR1 and CDR2 from the germline V gene are SGHDN and FVKESK. V was pared by 0 bases and J by 11 bases, with 11 bases between. CDR3 length equals 13 residues.

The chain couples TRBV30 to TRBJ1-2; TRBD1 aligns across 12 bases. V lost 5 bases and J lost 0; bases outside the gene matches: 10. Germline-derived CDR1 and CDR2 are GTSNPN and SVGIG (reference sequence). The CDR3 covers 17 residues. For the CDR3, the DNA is TGTGCCTGGCCCGGCCGGGACAGGGGGCGAGCTAACTATGGCTACACCTTC. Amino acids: CAWPGRDRGRANYGYTF.